The 32 T cell receptor beta chains reported below all come from one sample, sequenced in a study of CD8 T cells in ankylosing spondylitis. TCRdb called the 5' RACE reads again in MiXCR, with one record for every CDR3 protein. The sample includes more than 300,000 distinct CDR3 sequences, around 10% seen only once; the top ten take 9.1%. Input material: blood, either unsorted or a sorted T cell fraction (not recorded which). These receptors originate from a female donor with ankylosing spondylitis or in good health (not recorded which).

This clonotype has a count of ten or more. CDR3 DNA: TGTGCCAGCAGGTCCGCCGGGGGCTATGGCTACACCTTC. Amino acid sequence: CASRSAGGYGYTF. This sequence joins TRBV7-2 and TRBJ1-2; D is possibly TRBD1 (5 bases). V lost 6 bases, J lost 4 bases, and 12 bases lay in between. CDR1 is SGHTA, CDR2 FQGNSA, per germline. The CDR3 runs to 13 residues.

This clonotype was counted many times. This chain's CDR3 is CASSSPDRVYYGYTF. Here the CDR3 DNA reads TGTGCCAGCAGCTCGCCTGACAGGGTCTACTATGGCTACACCTTC. The gene calls are TRBV11-2 and TRBJ1-2; the match to TRBD1 covers 7 bases. The CDR3 runs 15 residues. V lost 4 bases and J lost 3; bases outside the gene matches: 8. Germline V gives CDR1 SGHAT, CDR2 FQNNGV.

V gene TRBV7-2 combines with J gene TRBJ1-3; no definite D call. With 3 bases removed from V and 0 bases from J, the gap between germline ends came to 6 bases. This CDR3 is 14 amino acids long. Germline lookup yields CDR1 SGHTA and CDR2 FQGNSA. CDR3 sequence: CASSFSISGNTIYF. The CDR3 coding sequence is TGTGCCAGCAGCTTCAGCATCTCTGGAAACACCATATATTTT. Full variable domain (outside the CDR3, taken from reference TRBV7-2 and TRBJ1-3): GAGVSQSPSNKVTEKGKDVELRCDPISGHTALYWYRQSLGQGLEFLIYFQGNSAPDKSGLPSDRFSAERTGGSVSTLTIQRTQQEDSAVYLCASSFSISGNTIYFGEGSWLTVV.

There are many counts of this clonotype. This sequence joins TRBV5-1 and TRBJ2-5; 8 positions match TRBD1. Germline CDR1 SGHRS, CDR2 YFSETQ. This CDR3 comprises 14 residues. V trimming: 4 bases; J trimming: 0 bases; junction bases outside the gene matches: 2. The CDR3 here is CASSETGDQETQYF. CDR3 DNA: TGCGCCAGCAGCGAGACAGGGGACCAAGAGACCCAGTACTTC.

This clonotype was detected only a few times. The chain recombines TRBV30 with TRBJ1-1, with D perhaps TRBD1 (5 bases). Trimming shortened V by 2 bases and J by 4 bases, and 11 bases separated the two germline ends. The CDR3 sequence is 13 residues long. CDR1 and CDR2 from the germline V gene are GTSNPN and SVGIG (reference sequence). Here the CDR3 reads CAWSRTGTTEAFF. CDR3 DNA sequence: TGTGCCTGGAGTCGAACAGGAACCACTGAAGCTTTCTTT.

This clonotype came up many times. This chain uses TRBV7-6 with TRBJ1-6; D ambiguous. Trimming shortened V by 3 bases and J by 6 bases, and 6 bases separated the two germline ends. The germline V gene has CDR1 SGHVS and CDR2 FNYEAQ. The CDR3 has 13 residues. CDR3 in DNA: TGTGCCAGCAGCTTTCAGACTAATTCACCCCTCCACTTT. The encoded protein is CASSFQTNSPLHF.

This clonotype was seen at least ten times. In nucleotides, the CDR3 is TGCAGTGCTAGGGACGGGGAGGGGGCTCGGCGCAATCAGCCCCAGCATTTT. Encoded protein: CSARDGEGARRNQPQHF. The chain employs TRBV20-1 and TRBJ1-5; 7 bases agree with TRBD1. The CDR3 covers 17 residues. Germline values: CDR1 DFQATT, CDR2 SNEGSKA (reference sequence). The V segment lost 3 bases and the J segment 2 bases; nucleotides outside the gene matches: 13.

Concerning this clonotype itself: At one boundary the junction diverges from the germline segment, which might be a read error. The chain links TRBV7-2 to TRBJ1-1; 7 bases are shared with TRBD1. The CDR3 sequence is 14 residues long. Germline-derived CDR1 and CDR2 are SGHTA and FQGNSA. The CDR3 nucleotides are TGTGCCATCAGCCGGGACAGCCTGAACACTGAAGCTTTCTTT. This sequence encodes CAISRDSLNTEAFF.

In its sample, this clonotype was seen a few times. The CDR3 here is CSASPGTGNEQFF. Written as DNA, the CDR3 is TGCAGTGCTAGTCCCGGGACAGGGAATGAGCAGTTCTTC. V and J are TRBV20-1 and TRBJ2-1; TRBD1 agrees at 9 bases. V shed 3 bases, J shed 7 bases, and the junction held 4 bases outside the gene matches. The CDR3 totals 13 residues. The V gene's germline CDR1 is DFQATT and CDR2 SNEGSKA (reference sequence).

This clonotype was seen more than once but under ten times. This chain joins TRBV7-9 and TRBJ2-5; D may correspond to TRBD1 or TRBD2 (5 bases each). There are 12 residues in the CDR3. Per germline, CDR1 SEHNR and CDR2 FQNEAQ (reference sequence). V dropped 5 bases and J dropped 4 bases, with 8 bases sitting between them. In DNA form, the CDR3 reads TGTGCCAGCAGCCCCGGGGCAGAGACCCAGTACTTC. Protein sequence: CASSPGAETQYF.

About this clonotype itself: Just one base apart from a much larger clone, this may be a read error. The chain uses TRBV7-2 and TRBJ2-3; possible D gene TRBD1, 6 bases. This CDR3 region has 15 residues. Germline-derived CDR1 and CDR2 are SGHTA and FQGNSA. The CDR3, as DNA: TGTGCCAGCAGCTTAGTAGGTGGGGACACAGATACGCAGTCTTTT. Protein product: CASSLVGGDTDTQSF.

This chain connects TRBV7-8 to TRBJ2-2; the match to TRBD1 covers 9 bases. The V and J ends lost 5 bases and 7 bases, in that order; junction bases with no gene match: 8. Germline V CDR1 and CDR2: SGHVS, FQNEAQ. This CDR3 comprises 15 residues. CDR3 in amino acids: CASSATGGDDGELFF. In nucleotides, the CDR3 is TGTGCCAGCAGCGCAACAGGGGGCGACGACGGGGAGCTGTTTTTT. The whole variable domain, remainder taken from reference TRBV7-8 and TRBJ2-2, is GAGVSQSPRYKVAKRGQDVALRCDPISGHVSLFWYQQALGQGPEFLTYFQNEAQLDKSGLPSDRFFAERPEGSVSTLKIQRTQQEDSAVYLCASSATGGDDGELFFGEGSRLTVL.

A few counts support this clonotype. The chain joins TRBV29-1 to TRBJ1-1; TRBD1 agrees at 12 bases. Per germline, CDR1 SQVTM and CDR2 ANQGSEA. After removal of 4 bases from V and 7 bases from J, the junction contained 10 bases not matched to a gene. The CDR3 extends over 15 amino acids. CDR3 nucleotides: TGCAGCGTTGGGCGGGGGGACAGGGGGCCGGGTGAAGCTTTCTTT. Its protein is CSVGRGDRGPGEAFF. Full variable domain (remainder filled in from reference TRBV29-1 and TRBJ1-1): SAVISQKPSRDICQRGTSLTIQCQVDSQVTMMFWYRQQPGQSLTLIATANQGSEATYESGFVIDKFPISRPNLTFSTLTVSNMSPEDSSIYLCSVGRGDRGPGEAFFGQGTRLTVV.

This clonotype has a handful of counts. The rearrangement uses TRBV7-6 and TRBJ2-3, with D maybe TRBD2 (6 bases). V shed 2 bases and J shed 0 bases, with 9 bases lying between them. The CDR3 has 15 amino acids. Germline assignment: CDR1 SGHVS and CDR2 FNYEAQ. In nucleotides, the CDR3 is TGTGCCAGCAGCTTAAAGGCGGGGAGCACAGATACGCAGTATTTT. It yields the protein CASSLKAGSTDTQYF. Complete variable domain (other parts from reference TRBV7-6 and TRBJ2-3): GAGVSQSPRYKVTKRGQDVALRCDPISGHVSLYWYRQALGQGPEFLTYFNYEAQQDKSGLPNDRFSAERPEGSISTLTIQRTEQRDSAMYRCASSLKAGSTDTQYFGPGTRLTVL.

This clonotype was seen many times. This chain joins TRBV12-3 or TRBV12-4 and TRBJ2-7; D is ambiguous. The V end lost 6 bases, the J end lost 4 bases, and 7 bases lay between the germline ends. The CDR3 loop spans 11 amino acids. CDR3 DNA: TGTGCCAGCAGCACTTTGTACGAGCAGTACTTC. Its translation is CASSTLYEQYF.

This clonotype showed up many times. The CDR3 region has the DNA TGTGCCAGCAGTGATAGAGCGTTTTATAACACCGGGGAGCTGTTTTTT. Protein sequence: CASSDRAFYNTGELFF. The chain joins TRBV2 to TRBJ2-2, with D unresolved. Between the trimmed V and J ends, which lost 3 bases and 2 bases, there was a span of 13 bases. The CDR3 is 16 amino acids. Germline values: CDR1 SNHLY, CDR2 FYNNEI.

This clonotype was picked up many times. The rearrangement links TRBV20-1 to TRBJ2-7; D is perhaps TRBD1 or TRBD2 (6 bases each). There are 16 residues in the CDR3. The V and J ends lost 4 bases and 0 bases respectively, with 19 bases between them. CDR1 and CDR2 (germline): DFQATT, SNEGSKA (reference sequence). The CDR3 bases are TGCAGTGCTACCCCCTCGGAGGGGGATTACTCCTACGAGCAGTACTTC. As protein: CSATPSEGDYSYEQYF.

This clonotype has at least ten counts. The CDR3 nucleotides are TGTGCCAGCAGCTCACACGGGACTAGCCAAGAGACCCAGTACTTC. Translation: CASSSHGTSQETQYF. This sequence joins TRBV7-2 and TRBJ2-5, with 8 bases that match TRBD2. The germline V gene has CDR1 SGHTA and CDR2 FQGNSA. Trimming removed 4 bases from V and 1 base from J; junction bases left unmatched: 5. There are 15 residues in the CDR3.

In this sample, this clonotype turned up many times. The chain combines TRBV12-3 or TRBV12-4 with TRBJ2-5; D is undetermined. The CDR3 is 11 residues long. Trimming pared 3 bases from V and 13 bases from J, leaving 12 bases between. CDR3 sequence: CASSFSLGRYF. CDR3 nucleotide sequence: TGTGCCAGCAGTTTCTCCCTTGGACGGTACTTC.

This clonotype has at least ten counts. This chain connects TRBV5-1 to TRBJ2-1; 13 nucleotides agree with TRBD2. Looked up from germline, CDR1 is SGHRS and CDR2 is YFSETQ. J was trimmed by 9 bases and V by 4 bases; bases with no gene match: 13. The CDR3 has 17 amino acids. CDR3 coding DNA: TGCGCCAGCAGCGGACTAGCGGGAGCCATTTACAATCGTGAGCAGTTCTTC. This codes for CASSGLAGAIYNREQFF.

The DNA of the CDR3 is TGTGCCAGCAGCCAAGGAGGCGGGACGGGGACCGGGGAGCTGTTTTTT. Residues: CASSQGGGTGTGELFF. The chain recombines TRBV3-1 with TRBJ2-2, with a weak D call TRBD2 (6 bases). Trimming stripped 1 base from V and 5 bases from J, with 14 bases between. This CDR3 region has 16 residues. CDR1 is LGHDT and CDR2 is YNNKEL in the germline V gene (reference sequence).

This clonotype has at least ten counts. V is TRBV20-1 and J is TRBJ2-5; D uncertain. The germline V gene has CDR1 DFQATT and CDR2 SNEGSKA (reference sequence). This CDR3 is 13 amino acids long. V lost 4 bases, J lost 2 bases, and 11 bases lay in between. The DNA of the CDR3 is TGCAGTGCTATTCCCAATTATCAAGAGACCCAGTACTTC. The encoded protein is CSAIPNYQETQYF.

V gene TRBV29-1 combines with J gene TRBJ2-3, with D hard to call. Germline lookup yields CDR1 SQVTM and CDR2 ANQGSEA. This CDR3 spans 10 amino acids. Trimming shortened V by 8 bases and J by 2 bases, and 5 bases separated the two germline ends. CDR3 protein: CSSLTDTQYF. DNA of the CDR3: TGCAGCTCCCTCACAGATACGCAGTATTTT.

In its sample, this clonotype was seen many times. The V and J genes are TRBV24-1 and TRBJ1-2; D remains ambiguous. Germline CDR1 is KGHDR and CDR2 is SFDVKD. V lost 3 bases, J lost 2 bases, and 9 bases lay in between. The CDR3 is made up of 14 amino acids. In nucleotides, the CDR3 is TGTGCCACCAGTGATGTGCGAAGGAACTATGGCTACACCTTC. It translates to CATSDVRRNYGYTF.

This clonotype was observed many times. This chain uses TRBV4-2 with TRBJ2-1; 8 bases match TRBD1. The junction had 6 bases not matched to a gene; V was cut back by 1 base and J by 4 bases. This CDR3 contains 16 residues. Germline V lookup: CDR1 LGHNA, CDR2 YNFKEQ. The CDR3 sequence: CASSQGAGTGYNEQFF. In nucleotides, the CDR3 is TGTGCCAGCAGCCAAGGGGCCGGGACAGGTTACAATGAGCAGTTCTTC.

V and J are TRBV4-3 and TRBJ1-2; 10 nucleotides align to TRBD1. Germline lookup yields CDR1 LGHNA and CDR2 YSLEER. The CDR3 covers 14 residues. The J segment lost 7 bases and the V segment lost 1 base, leaving 3 bases of the junction unmatched. The DNA of the CDR3 is TGCGCCAGCAGCCAAGTGACAGGGGGCGGTGGCTACACCTTC. It translates to CASSQVTGGGGYTF.

This clonotype has a count of ten or more. The rearrangement links TRBV12-3 or TRBV12-4 to TRBJ1-2; 7 positions match TRBD1. With V trimmed by 7 bases and J by 7 bases, 3 bases remained unmatched. The CDR3 runs 11 residues. CDR3 region: CASIYRGGYTF. In DNA form, the CDR3 reads TGTGCCAGCATATACAGGGGTGGCTACACCTTC.

This clonotype was counted a few times. CDR3 amino acids: CASSPGGAETQYF. Here the CDR3 DNA reads TGCGCCAGCAGCCCTGGTGGGGCGGAGACCCAGTACTTC. This chain connects TRBV5-1 to TRBJ2-5, with D possibly matching TRBD1 (5 bases). The germline V and J ends were trimmed by 4 bases and 5 bases, with 12 bases remaining between them. Germline V CDR1 and CDR2: SGHRS, YFSETQ. The CDR3 length is 13 residues.

This sequence joins TRBV27 and TRBJ2-1; D may be TRBD2 (6 bases). Germline CDR1 MNHEY, CDR2 SMNVEV (reference sequence). The CDR3 extends over 14 amino acids. V was trimmed by 8 bases and J by 7 bases, leaving 18 bases between them. The CDR3 region has the DNA TGTGCCAGCGGTGGACTTTCTGGGGGGAATGAGCAGTTCTTC. Protein: CASGGLSGGNEQFF.

V gene TRBV28 combines with J gene TRBJ2-3; D is tentatively TRBD1 or TRBD2 (5 bases each). Germline values: CDR1 MDHEN, CDR2 SYDVKM. The CDR3 runs 15 residues. Trimming took 8 bases from V and 3 from J, leaving 18 bases between them. The CDR3 bases are TGTGCCAGCTCCGTCAACGAGGGGTGGACAGATACGCAGTATTTT. Translated, it gives CASSVNEGWTDTQYF.

In regard to this clonotype: A read error may be the cause here, since a much bigger clone is one base away. The chain recombines TRBV10-3 with TRBJ2-7, with D possibly being TRBD2 (5 bases). Germline-derived CDR1 and CDR2 are ENHRY and SYGVKD. There are 15 residues in the CDR3. This CDR3 reads CAISAVTGWSYEPYF. As DNA, the CDR3 is TGTGCCATCAGTGCAGTTACGGGATGGTCCTACGAGCCGTACTTC.

This clonotype came up many times. The chain recombines TRBV28 with TRBJ2-3; no reliable D call. The CDR3 consists of 13 residues. The V end was cut by 6 bases, the J end by 5 bases, with 12 bases between. The germline CDR1 and CDR2 sequences are MDHEN and SYDVKM. This chain's CDR3 is CASSSGSLDTQYF. In DNA form, the CDR3 reads TGTGCCAGCAGCTCCGGGTCATTAGATACGCAGTATTTT.